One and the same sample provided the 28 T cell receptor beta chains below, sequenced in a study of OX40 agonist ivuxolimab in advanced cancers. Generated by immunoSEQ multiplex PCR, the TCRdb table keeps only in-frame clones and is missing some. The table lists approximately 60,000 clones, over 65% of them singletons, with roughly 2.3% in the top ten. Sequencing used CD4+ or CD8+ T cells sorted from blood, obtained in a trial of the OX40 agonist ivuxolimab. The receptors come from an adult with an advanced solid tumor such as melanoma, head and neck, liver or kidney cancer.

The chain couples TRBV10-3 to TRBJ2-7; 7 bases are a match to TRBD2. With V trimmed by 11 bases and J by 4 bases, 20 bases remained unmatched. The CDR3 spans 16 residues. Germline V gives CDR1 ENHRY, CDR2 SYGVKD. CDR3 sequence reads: CAFPRASQGGAYEQYF. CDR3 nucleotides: TGTGCCTTCCCCAGGGCCTCTCAGGGAGGGGCATACGAGCAGTACTTC.

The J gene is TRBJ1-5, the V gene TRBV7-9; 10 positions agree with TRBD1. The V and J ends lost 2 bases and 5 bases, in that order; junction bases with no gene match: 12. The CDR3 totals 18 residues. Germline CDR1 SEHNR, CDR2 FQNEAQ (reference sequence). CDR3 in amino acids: CASSLWTGTGDFDQPQHF. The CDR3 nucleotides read TGTGCCAGCAGCTTATGGACTGGGACAGGGGATTTCGATCAGCCCCAGCATTTT.

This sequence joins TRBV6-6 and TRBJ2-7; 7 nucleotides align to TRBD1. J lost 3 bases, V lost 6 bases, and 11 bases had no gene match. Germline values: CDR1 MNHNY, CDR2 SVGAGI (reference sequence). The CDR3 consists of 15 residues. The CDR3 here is CASSPTKGGFYEQYF. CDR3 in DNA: TGTGCCAGCAGCCCCACCAAAGGGGGCTTCTACGAGCAGTACTTC.

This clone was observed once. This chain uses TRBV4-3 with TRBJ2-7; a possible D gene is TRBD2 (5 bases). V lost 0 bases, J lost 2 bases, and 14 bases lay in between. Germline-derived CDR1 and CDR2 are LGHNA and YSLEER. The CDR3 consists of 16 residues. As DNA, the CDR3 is TGCGCCAGCAGCCAAGAGGGGAGTCTAGCTGCCTACGAGCAGTACTTC. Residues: CASSQEGSLAAYEQYF.

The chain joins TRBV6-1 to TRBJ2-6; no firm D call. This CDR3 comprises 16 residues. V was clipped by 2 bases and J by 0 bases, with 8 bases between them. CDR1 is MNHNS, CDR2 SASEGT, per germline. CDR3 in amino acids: CASSEMAGSGANVLTF. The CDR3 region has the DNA TGTGCCAGCAGTGAAATGGCCGGCTCTGGGGCCAACGTCCTGACTTTC.

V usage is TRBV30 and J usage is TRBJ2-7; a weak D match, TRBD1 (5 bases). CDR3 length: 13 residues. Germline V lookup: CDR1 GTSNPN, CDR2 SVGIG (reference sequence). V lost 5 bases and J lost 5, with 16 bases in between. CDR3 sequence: CAWAQGQIHEQYF. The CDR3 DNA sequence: TGTGCCTGGGCCCAGGGTCAAATCCACGAGCAGTACTTC.

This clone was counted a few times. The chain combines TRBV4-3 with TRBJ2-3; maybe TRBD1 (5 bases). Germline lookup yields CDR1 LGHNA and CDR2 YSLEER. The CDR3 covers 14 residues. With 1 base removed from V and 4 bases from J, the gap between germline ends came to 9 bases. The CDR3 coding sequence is TGCGCCAGCAGCCAAGGGTGGGGCCCAGATACGCAGTATTTT. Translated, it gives CASSQGWGPDTQYF.

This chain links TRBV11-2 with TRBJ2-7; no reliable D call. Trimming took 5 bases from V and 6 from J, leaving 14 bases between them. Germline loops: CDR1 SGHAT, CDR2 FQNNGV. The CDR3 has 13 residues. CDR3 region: CASSLGRESEQYF. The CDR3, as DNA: TGTGCCAGCAGCCTCGGACGCGAATCCGAGCAGTACTTC.

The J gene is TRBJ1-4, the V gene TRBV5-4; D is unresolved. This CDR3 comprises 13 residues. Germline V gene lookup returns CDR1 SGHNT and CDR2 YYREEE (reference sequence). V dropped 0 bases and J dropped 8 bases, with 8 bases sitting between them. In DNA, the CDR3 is TGTGCCAGCAGCTTGGATGACGGGGAAAAACTGTTTTTT. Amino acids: CASSLDDGEKLFF.

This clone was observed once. CDR3 residues: CSVAGPGELFF. The CDR3 nucleotides read TGCAGCGTCGCGGGTCCCGGGGAGCTGTTTTTT. V gene TRBV29-1 combines with J gene TRBJ2-2; a weak D match, TRBD2 (5 bases). The V end was cut by 6 bases, the J end by 6 bases, with 8 bases between. This CDR3 has 11 amino acids. Per germline, CDR1 SQVTM and CDR2 ANQGSEA.

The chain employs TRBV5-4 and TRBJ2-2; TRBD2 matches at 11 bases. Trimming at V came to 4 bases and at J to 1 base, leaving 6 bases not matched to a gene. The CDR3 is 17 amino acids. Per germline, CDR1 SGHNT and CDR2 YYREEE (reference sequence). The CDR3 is CASSPIAGGWNTGELFF. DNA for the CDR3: TGTGCCAGCAGCCCGATAGCGGGAGGGTGGAACACCGGGGAGCTGTTTTTT.

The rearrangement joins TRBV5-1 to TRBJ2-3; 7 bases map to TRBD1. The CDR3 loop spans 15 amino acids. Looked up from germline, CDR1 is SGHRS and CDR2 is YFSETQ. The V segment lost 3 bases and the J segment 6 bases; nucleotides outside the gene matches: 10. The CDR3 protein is CASSSTGTDADTQYF. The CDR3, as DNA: TGCGCCAGCAGCTCAACCGGGACAGATGCCGATACGCAGTATTTT. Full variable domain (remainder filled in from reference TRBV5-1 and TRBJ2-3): KAGVTQTPRYLIKTRGQQVTLSCSPISGHRSVSWYQQTPGQGLQFLFEYFSETQRNKGNFPGRFSGRQFSNSRSEMNVSTLELGDSALYLCASSSTGTDADTQYFGPGTRLTVL.

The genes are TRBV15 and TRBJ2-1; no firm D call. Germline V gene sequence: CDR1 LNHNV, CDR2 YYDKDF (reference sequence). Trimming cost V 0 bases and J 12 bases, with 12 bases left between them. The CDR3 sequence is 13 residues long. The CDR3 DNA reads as TGTGCCACCAGCAGAGAAGGCTTAACTGGGCAGTTCTTC. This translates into CATSREGLTGQFF.

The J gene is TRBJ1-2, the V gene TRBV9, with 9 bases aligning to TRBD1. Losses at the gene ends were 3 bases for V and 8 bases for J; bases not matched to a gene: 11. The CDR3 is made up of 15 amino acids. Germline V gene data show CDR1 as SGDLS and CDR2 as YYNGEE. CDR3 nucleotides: TGTGCCAGCAGCGCGAGCACAGGGGGCGCGGGAGGCTACACCTTC. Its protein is CASSASTGGAGGYTF.

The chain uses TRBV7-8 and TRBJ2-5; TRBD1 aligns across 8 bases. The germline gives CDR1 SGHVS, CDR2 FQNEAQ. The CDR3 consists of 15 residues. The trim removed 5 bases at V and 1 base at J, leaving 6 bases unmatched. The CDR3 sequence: CASSPWDRSQETQYF. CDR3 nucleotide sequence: TGTGCCAGCAGCCCATGGGACAGGAGCCAAGAGACCCAGTACTTC.

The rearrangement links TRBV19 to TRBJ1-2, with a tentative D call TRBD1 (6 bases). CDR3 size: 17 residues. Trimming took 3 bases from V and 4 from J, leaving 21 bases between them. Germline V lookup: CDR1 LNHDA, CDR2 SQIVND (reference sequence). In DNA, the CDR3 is TGTGCCAGTAGTATGAGGCGCGTGGACAGACCCGGCTATGGCTACACCTTC. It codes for CASSMRRVDRPGYGYTF.

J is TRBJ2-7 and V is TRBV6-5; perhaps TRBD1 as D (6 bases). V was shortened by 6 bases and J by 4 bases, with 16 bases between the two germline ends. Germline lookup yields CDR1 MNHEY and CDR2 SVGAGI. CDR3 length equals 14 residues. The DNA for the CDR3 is TGTGCCAGCAGACCTCAGAGGACAGCGTACGAGCAGTACTTC. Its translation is CASRPQRTAYEQYF.

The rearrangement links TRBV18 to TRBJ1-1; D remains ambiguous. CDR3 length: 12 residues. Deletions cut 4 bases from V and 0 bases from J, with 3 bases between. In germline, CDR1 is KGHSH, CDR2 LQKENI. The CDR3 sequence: CASSRLNTEAFF. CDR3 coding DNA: TGTGCCAGCTCACGGTTGAACACTGAAGCTTTCTTT.

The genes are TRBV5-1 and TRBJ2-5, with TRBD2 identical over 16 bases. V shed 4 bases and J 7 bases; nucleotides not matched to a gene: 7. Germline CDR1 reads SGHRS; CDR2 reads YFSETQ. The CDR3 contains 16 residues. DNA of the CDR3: TGCGCCAGCAGCGCCGGGACTAGCGGGGGGGCTGGGACCCAGTACTTC. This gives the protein CASSAGTSGGAGTQYF. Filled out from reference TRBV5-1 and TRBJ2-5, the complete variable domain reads KAGVTQTPRYLIKTRGQQVTLSCSPISGHRSVSWYQQTPGQGLQFLFEYFSETQRNKGNFPGRFSGRQFSNSRSEMNVSTLELGDSALYLCASSAGTSGGAGTQYFGPGTRLLVL.

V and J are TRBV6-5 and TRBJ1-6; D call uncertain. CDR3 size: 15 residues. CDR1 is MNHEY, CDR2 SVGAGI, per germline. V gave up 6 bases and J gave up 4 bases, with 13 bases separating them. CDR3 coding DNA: TGTGCCAGCAGGGTCTGGGAGAGTTATAATTCACCCCTCCACTTT. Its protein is CASRVWESYNSPLHF.

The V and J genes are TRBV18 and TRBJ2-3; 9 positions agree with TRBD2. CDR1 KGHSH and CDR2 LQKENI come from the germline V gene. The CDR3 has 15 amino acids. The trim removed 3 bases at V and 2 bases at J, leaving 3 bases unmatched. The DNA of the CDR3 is TGTGCCAGCTCACCGACTAGCGGAGACACAGATACGCAGTATTTT. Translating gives CASSPTSGDTDTQYF.

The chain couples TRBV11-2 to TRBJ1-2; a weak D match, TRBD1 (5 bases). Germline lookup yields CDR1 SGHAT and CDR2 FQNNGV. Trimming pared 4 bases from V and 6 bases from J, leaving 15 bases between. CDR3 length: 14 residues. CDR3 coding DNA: TGTGCCAGCAGCTATACTCGGGGGAGCAATGGCTACACCTTC. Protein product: CASSYTRGSNGYTF. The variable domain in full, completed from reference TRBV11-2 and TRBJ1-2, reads EAGVAQSPRYKIIEKRQSVAFWCNPISGHATLYWYQQILGQGPKLLIQFQNNGVVDDSQLPKDRFSAERLKGVDSTLKIQPAKLEDSAVYLCASSYTRGSNGYTFGSGTRLTVV.

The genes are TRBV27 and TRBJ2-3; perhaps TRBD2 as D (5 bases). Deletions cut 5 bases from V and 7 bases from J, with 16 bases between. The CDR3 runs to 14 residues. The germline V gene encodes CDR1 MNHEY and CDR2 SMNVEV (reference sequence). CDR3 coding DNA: TGTGCCAGCAGTACCCCAATCGGCGGGTATACGCAGTATTTT. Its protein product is CASSTPIGGYTQYF.

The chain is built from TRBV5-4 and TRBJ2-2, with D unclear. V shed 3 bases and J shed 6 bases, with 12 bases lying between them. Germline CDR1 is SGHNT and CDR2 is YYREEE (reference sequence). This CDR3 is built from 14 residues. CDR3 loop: CASSSSPGPGELFF. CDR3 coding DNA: TGTGCCAGCAGCTCCTCTCCGGGCCCCGGGGAGCTGTTTTTT.

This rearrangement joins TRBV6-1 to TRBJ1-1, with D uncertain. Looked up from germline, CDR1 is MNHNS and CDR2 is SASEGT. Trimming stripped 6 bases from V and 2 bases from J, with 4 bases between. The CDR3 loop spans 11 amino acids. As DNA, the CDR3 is TGTGCCAGCAGGAGAAACACTGAAGCTTTCTTT. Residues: CASRRNTEAFF.

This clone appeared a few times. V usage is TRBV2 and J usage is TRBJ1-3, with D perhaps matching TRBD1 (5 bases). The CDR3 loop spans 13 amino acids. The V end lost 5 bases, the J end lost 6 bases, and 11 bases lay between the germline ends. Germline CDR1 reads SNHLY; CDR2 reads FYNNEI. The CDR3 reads CASSPTGENTIYF. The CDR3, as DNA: TGTGCCAGCAGTCCAACGGGGGAAAACACCATATATTTT.

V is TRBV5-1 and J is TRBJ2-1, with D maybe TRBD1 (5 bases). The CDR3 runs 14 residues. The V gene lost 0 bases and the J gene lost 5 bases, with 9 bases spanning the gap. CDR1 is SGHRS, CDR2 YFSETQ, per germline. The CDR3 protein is CASSLGGQNNEQFF. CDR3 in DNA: TGCGCCAGCAGCTTGGGAGGACAAAACAATGAGCAGTTCTTC.

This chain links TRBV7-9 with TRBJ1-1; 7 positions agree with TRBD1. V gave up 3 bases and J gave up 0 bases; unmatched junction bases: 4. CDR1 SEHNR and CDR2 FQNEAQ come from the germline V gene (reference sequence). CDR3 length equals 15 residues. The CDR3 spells CASSFPTGLNTEAFF. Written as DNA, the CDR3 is TGTGCCAGCAGCTTCCCGACAGGGTTGAACACTGAAGCTTTCTTT.